The present T cell receptor beta chain was sequenced within a study of cytomegalovirus exposure and HLA in healthy donors. Study as a whole: An analysis done earlier identified about 120 million unique TCR beta sequences from approximately 200 million T cells. The study's findings and limits: Earlier results showed most TCR beta V segments being productive about 90% or about 30% of the time. Sequencing depth roughly uniform across donors was assumed in presence/absence analyses.

Donors in the study were healthy people who gave bone marrow. About this clone: Its antigen is unknown.

In the PCR, 60 Vbeta and 13 Jbeta primers were used. Clones were read by immunoSEQ multiplex PCR, and TCRdb kept only the in-frame ones, dropping some. Found here are some 220,000 clones, 80% to 90% of them singletons; the top ten hold approximately 1%. The CDR3 extends over 15 amino acids. The V gene end was trimmed by 5 bases and the J gene end by 3 bases; junction bases not matched to a gene: 9. The germline gives CDR1 SGHTA, CDR2 FQGTGA. Specimen: PBMCs. This TCR came from a woman younger than 35 in good health and CMV-seronegative. The V call is TRBV7-3, the J call TRBJ2-7; TRBD1 matches 8 bases. The CDR3 nucleotides read TGTGCCAGCAGCCAAGGCAGTACAGGGGGCTACGAGCAGTACTTC. This encodes CASSQGSTGGYEQYF.